This T cell receptor (beta chain) was sequenced in a study of patients and donors after allogeneic stem cell transplantation. This CDR3 comprises 17 residues. V was shortened by 5 bases and J by 1 base, with 21 bases between the two germline ends. The V gene's germline CDR1 is SEHNR and CDR2 FQNEAQ (reference sequence). A few counts support this clonotype. Each CDR3 protein gets one entry after TCRdb re-called the RT-PCR reads with MiXCR. The sample yields about a million distinct CDR3 sequences, roughly 17% seen once. This clonotype was sampled from a human donor who was either an allogeneic HSCT recipient or a stem cell or donor lymphocyte infusion donor (not recorded which). It is not recorded whose cells these are; they may come from a transplant donor. The chain recombines TRBV7-9 with TRBJ2-7, with D possibly being TRBD1 (6 bases). Sequencing used blood, either unsorted or a sorted T cell fraction (not recorded which). The CDR3 DNA sequence: TGTGCCAGCAGCGTTATGGGGGCCTGGGACGGTTCCTACGAGCAGTACTTC. It yields the protein CASSVMGAWDGSYEQYF.